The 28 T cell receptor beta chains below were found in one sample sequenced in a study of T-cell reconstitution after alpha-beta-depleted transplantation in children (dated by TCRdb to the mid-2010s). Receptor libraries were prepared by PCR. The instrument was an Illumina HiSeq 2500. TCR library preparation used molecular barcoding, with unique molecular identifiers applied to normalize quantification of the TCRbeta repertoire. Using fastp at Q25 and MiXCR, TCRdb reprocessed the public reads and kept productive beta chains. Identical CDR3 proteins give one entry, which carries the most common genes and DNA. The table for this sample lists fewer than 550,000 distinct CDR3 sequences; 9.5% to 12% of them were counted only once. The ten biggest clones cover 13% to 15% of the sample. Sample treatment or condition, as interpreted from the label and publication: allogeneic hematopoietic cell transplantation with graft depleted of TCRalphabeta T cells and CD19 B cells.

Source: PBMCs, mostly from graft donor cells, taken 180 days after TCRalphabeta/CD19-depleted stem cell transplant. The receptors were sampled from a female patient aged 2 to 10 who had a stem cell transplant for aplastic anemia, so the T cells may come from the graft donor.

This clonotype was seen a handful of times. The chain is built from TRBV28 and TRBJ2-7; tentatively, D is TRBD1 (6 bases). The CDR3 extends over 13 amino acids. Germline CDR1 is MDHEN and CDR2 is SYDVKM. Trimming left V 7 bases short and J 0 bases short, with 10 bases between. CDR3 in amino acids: CASKGESSYEQYF. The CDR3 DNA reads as TGTGCCAGCAAGGGGGAGAGCTCCTACGAGCAGTACTTC.

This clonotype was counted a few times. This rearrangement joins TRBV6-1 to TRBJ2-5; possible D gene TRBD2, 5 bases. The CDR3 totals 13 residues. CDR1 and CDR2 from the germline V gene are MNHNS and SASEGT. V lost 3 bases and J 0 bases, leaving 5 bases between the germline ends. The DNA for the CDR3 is TGTGCCAGCAGTGACGGGAACCAAGAGACCCAGTACTTC. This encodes CASSDGNQETQYF.

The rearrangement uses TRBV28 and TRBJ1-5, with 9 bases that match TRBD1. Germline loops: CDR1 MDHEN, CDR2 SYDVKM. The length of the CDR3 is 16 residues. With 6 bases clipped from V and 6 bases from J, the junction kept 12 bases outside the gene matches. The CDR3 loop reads CASSSTGTGLSQPQHF. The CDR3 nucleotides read TGTGCCAGCAGCTCCACCGGGACAGGGCTCAGTCAGCCCCAGCATTTT.

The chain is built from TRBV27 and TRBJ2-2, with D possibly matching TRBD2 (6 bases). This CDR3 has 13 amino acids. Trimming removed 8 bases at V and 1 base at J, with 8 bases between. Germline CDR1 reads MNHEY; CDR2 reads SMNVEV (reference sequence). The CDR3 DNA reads TGTGCCAGCGGGGGGTTGAACACCGGGGAGCTGTTTTTT. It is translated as CASGGLNTGELFF.

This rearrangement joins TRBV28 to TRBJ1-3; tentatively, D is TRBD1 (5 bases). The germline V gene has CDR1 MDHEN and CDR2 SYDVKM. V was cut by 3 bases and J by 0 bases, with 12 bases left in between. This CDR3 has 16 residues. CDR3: CASSFPGLNSGNTIYF. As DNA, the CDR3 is TGTGCCAGCAGTTTTCCGGGACTCAACTCTGGAAACACCATATATTTT.

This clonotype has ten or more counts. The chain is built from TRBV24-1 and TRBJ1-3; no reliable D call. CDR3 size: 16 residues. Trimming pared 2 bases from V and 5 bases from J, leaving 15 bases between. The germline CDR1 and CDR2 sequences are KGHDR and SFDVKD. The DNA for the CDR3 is TGTGCCACCAGTGATTCCGGGCCGCGTGACCGAAACACCATATATTTT. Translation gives CATSDSGPRDRNTIYF.

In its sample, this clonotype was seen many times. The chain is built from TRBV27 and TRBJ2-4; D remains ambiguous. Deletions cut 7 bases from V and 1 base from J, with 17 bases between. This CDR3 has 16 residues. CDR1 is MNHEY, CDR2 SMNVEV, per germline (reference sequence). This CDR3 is CASTSLGLLAKNIQYF. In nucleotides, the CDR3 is TGTGCCAGCACCTCATTGGGTCTGCTTGCCAAAAACATTCAGTACTTC.

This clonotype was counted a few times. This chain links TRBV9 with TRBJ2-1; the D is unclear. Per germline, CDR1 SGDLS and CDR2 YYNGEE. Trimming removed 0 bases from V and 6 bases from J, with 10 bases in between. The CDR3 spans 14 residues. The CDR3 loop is CASSVGLIFNEQFF. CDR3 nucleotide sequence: TGTGCCAGCAGCGTAGGGTTGATTTTCAATGAGCAGTTCTTC.

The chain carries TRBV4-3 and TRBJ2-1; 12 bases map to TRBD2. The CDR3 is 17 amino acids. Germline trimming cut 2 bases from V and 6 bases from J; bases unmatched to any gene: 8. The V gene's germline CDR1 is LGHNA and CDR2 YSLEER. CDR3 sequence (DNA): TGCGCCAGCAGCCAACCTAGGACTAGCGGGATACGCAATGAGCAGTTCTTC. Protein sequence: CASSQPRTSGIRNEQFF.

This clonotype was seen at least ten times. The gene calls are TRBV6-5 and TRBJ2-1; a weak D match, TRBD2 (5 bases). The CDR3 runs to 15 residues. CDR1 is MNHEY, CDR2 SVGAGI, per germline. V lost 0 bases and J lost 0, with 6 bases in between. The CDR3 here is CASSYSGVSYNEQFF. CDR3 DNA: TGTGCCAGCAGTTACTCGGGAGTCTCCTACAATGAGCAGTTCTTC.

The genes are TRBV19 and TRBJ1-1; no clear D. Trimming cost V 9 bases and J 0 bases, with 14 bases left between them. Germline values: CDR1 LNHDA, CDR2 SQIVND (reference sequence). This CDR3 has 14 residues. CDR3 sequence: CASQTHTLNTEAFF. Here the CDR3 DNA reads TGTGCCAGCCAGACGCATACACTGAACACTGAAGCTTTCTTT. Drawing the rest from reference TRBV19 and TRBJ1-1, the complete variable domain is DGGITQSPKYLFRKEGQNVTLSCEQNLNHDAMYWYRQDPGQGLRLIYYSQIVNDFQKGDIAEGYSVSREKKESFPLTVTSAQKNPTAFYLCASQTHTLNTEAFFGQGTRLTVV.

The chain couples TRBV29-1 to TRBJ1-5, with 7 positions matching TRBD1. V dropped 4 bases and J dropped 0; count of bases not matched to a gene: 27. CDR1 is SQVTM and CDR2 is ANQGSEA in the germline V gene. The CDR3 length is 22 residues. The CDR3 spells CSVGETGGGPDREGYSNQPQHF. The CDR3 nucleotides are TGCAGCGTTGGGGAGACTGGTGGGGGGCCTGACAGGGAAGGATATAGCAATCAGCCCCAGCATTTT.

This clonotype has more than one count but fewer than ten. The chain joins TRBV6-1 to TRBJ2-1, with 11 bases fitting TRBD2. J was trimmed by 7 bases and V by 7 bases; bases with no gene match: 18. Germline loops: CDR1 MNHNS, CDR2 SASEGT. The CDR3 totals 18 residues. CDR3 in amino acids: CASTPLGLAGGAANEQFF. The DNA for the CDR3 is TGTGCCAGCACCCCCTTGGGGTTAGCGGGAGGGGCTGCAAATGAGCAGTTCTTC.

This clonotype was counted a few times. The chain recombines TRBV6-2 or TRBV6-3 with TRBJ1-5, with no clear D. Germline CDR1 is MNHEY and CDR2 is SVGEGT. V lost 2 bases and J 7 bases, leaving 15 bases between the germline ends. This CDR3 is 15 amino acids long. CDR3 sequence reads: CASSYGGGRWQPQHF. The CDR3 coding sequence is TGTGCCAGCAGTTACGGCGGAGGGAGATGGCAGCCCCAGCATTTT.

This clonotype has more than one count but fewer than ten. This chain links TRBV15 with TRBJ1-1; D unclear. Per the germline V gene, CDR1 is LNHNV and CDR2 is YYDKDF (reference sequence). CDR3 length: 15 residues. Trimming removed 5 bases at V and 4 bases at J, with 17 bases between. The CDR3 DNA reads TGTGCCACCAGCGACGCCCTGGGTGGGCTCACTGAAGCTTTCTTT. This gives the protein CATSDALGGLTEAFF.

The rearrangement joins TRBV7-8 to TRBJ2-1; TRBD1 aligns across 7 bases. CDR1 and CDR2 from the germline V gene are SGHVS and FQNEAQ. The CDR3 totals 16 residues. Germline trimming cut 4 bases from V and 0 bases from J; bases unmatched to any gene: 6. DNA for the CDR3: TGTGCCAGCAGCTCCAACAGGGGCCCCTCCTACAATGAGCAGTTCTTC. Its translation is CASSSNRGPSYNEQFF.

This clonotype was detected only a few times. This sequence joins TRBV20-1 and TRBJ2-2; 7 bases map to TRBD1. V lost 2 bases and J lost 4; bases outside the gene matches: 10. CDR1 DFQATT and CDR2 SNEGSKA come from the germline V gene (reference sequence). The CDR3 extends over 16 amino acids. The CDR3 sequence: CSARPQTGLGTGELFF. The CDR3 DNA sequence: TGCAGTGCTAGACCTCAGACAGGGCTGGGCACCGGGGAGCTGTTTTTT.

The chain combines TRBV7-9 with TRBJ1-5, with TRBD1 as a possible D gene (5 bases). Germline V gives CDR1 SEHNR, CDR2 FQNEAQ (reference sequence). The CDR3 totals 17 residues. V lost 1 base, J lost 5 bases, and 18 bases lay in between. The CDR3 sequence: CASSLEAGPFNYQPQHF. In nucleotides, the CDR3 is TGTGCCAGCAGCTTAGAGGCGGGACCGTTTAATTATCAGCCCCAGCATTTT.

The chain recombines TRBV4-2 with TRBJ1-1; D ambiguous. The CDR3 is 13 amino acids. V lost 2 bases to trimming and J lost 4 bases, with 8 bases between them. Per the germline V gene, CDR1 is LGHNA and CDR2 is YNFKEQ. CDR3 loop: CASSQSGRTEAFF. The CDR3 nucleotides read TGTGCCAGCAGCCAAAGTGGACGCACTGAAGCTTTCTTT.

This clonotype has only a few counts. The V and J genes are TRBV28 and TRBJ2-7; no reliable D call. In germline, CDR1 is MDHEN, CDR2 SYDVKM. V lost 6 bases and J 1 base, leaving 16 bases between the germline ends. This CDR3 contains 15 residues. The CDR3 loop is CASSSWAVGSYEQYF. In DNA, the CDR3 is TGTGCCAGCAGCTCTTGGGCTGTAGGGTCCTACGAGCAGTACTTC. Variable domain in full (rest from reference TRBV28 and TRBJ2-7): DVKVTQSSRYLVKRTGEKVFLECVQDMDHENMFWYRQDPGLGLRLIYFSYDVKMKEKGDIPEGYSVSREKKERFSLILESASTNQTSMYLCASSSWAVGSYEQYFGPGTRLTVT.

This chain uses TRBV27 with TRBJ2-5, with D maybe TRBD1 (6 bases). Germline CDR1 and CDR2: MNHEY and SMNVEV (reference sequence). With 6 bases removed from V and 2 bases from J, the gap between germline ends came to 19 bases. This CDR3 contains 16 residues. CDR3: CASSLLDRRGQETQYF. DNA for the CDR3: TGTGCCAGCAGCTTGCTGGACAGAAGAGGTCAAGAGACCCAGTACTTC.

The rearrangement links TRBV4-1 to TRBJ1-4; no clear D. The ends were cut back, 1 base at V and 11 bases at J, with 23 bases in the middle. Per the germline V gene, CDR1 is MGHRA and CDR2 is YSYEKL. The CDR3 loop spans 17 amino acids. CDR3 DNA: TGCGCCAGCAGCCAAGCCGACGGAGGAGCTTGGAGCACGAAACTGTTTTTT. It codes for CASSQADGGAWSTKLFF.

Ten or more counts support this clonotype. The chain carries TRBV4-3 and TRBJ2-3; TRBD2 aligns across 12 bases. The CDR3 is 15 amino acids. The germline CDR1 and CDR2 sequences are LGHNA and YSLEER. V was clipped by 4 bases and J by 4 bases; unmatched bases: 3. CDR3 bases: TGCGCCAGCAGCCTACTAGCGGGAGGATCAGATACGCAGTATTTT. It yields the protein CASSLLAGGSDTQYF.

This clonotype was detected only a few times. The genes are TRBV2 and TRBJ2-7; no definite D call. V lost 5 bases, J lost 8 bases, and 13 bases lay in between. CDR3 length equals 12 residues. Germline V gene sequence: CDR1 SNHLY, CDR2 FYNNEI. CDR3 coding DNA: TGTGCCAGCAGTATCCGATTGTACAAGCAGTACGTC. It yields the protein CASSIRLYKQYV.

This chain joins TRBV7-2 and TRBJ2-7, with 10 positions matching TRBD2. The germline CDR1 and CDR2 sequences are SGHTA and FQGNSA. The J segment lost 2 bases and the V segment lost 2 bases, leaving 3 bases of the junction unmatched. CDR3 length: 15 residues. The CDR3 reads CASSLKLAGPYEQYF. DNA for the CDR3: TGTGCCAGCAGCTTAAAACTAGCGGGGCCCTACGAGCAGTACTTC.

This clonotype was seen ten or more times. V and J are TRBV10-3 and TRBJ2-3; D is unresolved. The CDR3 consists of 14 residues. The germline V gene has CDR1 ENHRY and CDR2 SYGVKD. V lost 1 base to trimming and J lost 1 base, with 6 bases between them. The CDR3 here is CAISELRGTDTQYF. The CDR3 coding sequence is TGTGCCATCAGTGAGTTGCGAGGCACAGATACGCAGTATTTT.

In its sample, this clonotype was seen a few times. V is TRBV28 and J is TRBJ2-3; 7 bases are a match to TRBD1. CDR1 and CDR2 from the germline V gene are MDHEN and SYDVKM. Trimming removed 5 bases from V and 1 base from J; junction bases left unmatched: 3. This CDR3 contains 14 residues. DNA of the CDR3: TGTGCCAGCAGTACACAGGGGCGCACAGATACGCAGTATTTT. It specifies CASSTQGRTDTQYF.

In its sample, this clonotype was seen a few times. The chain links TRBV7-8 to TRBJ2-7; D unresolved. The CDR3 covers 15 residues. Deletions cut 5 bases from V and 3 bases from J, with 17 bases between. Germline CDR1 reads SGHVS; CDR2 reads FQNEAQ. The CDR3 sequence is CASSTQIGLVYEQYV. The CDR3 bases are TGTGCCAGCAGCACCCAGATAGGGCTTGTCTACGAGCAGTACGTC.